This T cell receptor beta chain is from a study of cytomegalovirus exposure and HLA in healthy donors (dated by TCRdb to 2016 to 2017). As for the study more broadly: An earlier analysis of 587 of the donors reported over 250 Gb of sequence data and 117 million unique TCR beta sequences obtained from 150 million to 200 million T cells. Approximately 310 gigabases of sequencing data and approximately 84 million unique TCR sequences were included in an early release covering 550 to 800 HLA-typed donors. Of the roughly 390 genotyped donors, around 81% fell in the genetic ancestry cluster associated with self-reported Caucasian donors. The study aimed to test whether cataloging public T cell receptors could reveal signatures of past pathogen exposure. Using immunosequencing, the study profiled T cell repertoires from 640 or so subjects and related those repertoires to cytomegalovirus serostatus. In addition to the first cohort of 650 to 800 subjects, a separate validation cohort of 100 to 150 different subjects was used. To predict cytomegalovirus infection status, the study brought together high-throughput TCR immunosequencing, statistical association of individual TCRs with disease status, and machine learning. A later analysis re-analyzed previously published TCR beta repertoires from 666 donors and added high-resolution HLA genotyping to study TCR occurrence patterns. Rather than drawing on any new phenotypic data, the later analysis identified candidate immune exposures from TCR beta sequences and the way those sequences occurred across donors. To decide whether each TCR beta V gene segment behaved as functional or pseudogenic, an earlier analysis of fewer than 750 of the donors relied on high-throughput TCR beta sequencing. Donor age, sex, ethnicity and CMV serostatus were compiled together with the repertoire data. In a later genetic analysis, genome-wide SNP genotypes for about 65% of the 666 donors were used, and that subset was treated as a discovery cohort. Every repertoire in the discovery cohort had been generated on one and the same sequencing platform. HLA typing covered class I and class II loci at four-digit resolution. Typing coverage differed by locus: A, B, C, DRB1 and DQB1 were typed in roughly 620-630 donors, DQA1 in approximately 520, DPA1 in 600 to 610, and DPB1 in 400 to 480. Because of strong linkage in the cohort, 5 or 6 DR-DQ haplotypes were treated as single units for association and clustering. Among approximately 370 genotyped donors of the cohort, an average of roughly 230,000 unique TCR beta nucleotide sequences was sequenced per donor, of which 15% to 20% were non-productive. What the authors observed across the whole study: Presence/absence analyses assumed roughly uniform sequencing depth across donors, an assumption that may not hold. Compared with equally common non-associated chains, HLA-associated TCR beta chains in a later analysis were more clonally expanded and had lower generation probabilities. It was suggested by the authors that the approach could potentially be generalized to other disease states and immunological phenotypes. In an earlier analysis of under 600 of the donors, most TCR beta V segments were observed in productive rearrangements about 90% or about 30% of the time, broadly matching IMGT annotations. The 87-base-pair reads could not distinguish some IMGT-functional V segments, including TRBV6-2 and TRBV6-3, so those segments were excluded. This cohort had only TCR beta chains sequenced, and the lack of alpha or paired-chain data limited which features could be detected. Compared with the roughly 700-donor mean, donors in an Asian-associated ancestry cluster had fewer N-insertions in productive TCRs, according to a later genetic analysis. The earlier analysis of about 600 of the donors excluded approximately 15 rarely observed V segments, including chromosome 9 orphons, because counts were too low. According to a later analysis, TCR association rates differed among HLA loci, with DRB1 alleles showing the most associated TCRs and HLA-C alleles showing the fewest. Specific HLA alleles were associated with some 15,000 TCR beta sequences at a false discovery rate of 0.05 in a later analysis. In a later genetic analysis, a missense DCLRE1C variant was associated with V-gene and J-gene trimming of TCR beta chains, and the association was replicated in an independent cohort. When HLA alleles, especially DR and DQ, strongly co-occurred, TCR associations were difficult to assign to individual alleles. In a later analysis, most CMV-associated TCR beta chains were found to appear HLA-restricted, with HLA associations seemingly driven largely by CMV exposure. For the cohort, immune exposure information was limited to CMV serostatus. Correlated functional status among segregating V segments might reflect linkage disequilibrium, but an unknown experimental factor could not be ruled out. Because some donors lacked HLA typing at each locus, the association tests relied only on the typed subset. A further reported finding was that TCR beta sequences accurately predicted the HLA-A and HLA-B alleles for most subjects in the first cohort. A few of the identified cytomegalovirus-associated TCR beta chains were confirmed in vitro to be specific for cytomegalovirus antigens. A total of 164 TCR beta chains were listed by the study as associated with cytomegalovirus. Most TCR sequences were seen in very few donors, while some public TCRs were found in many individuals. The classifier was reported to diagnose cytomegalovirus status with high specificity and sensitivity in both the original cohort and the validation cohort. According to a later analysis, parvovirus B19, influenza, CMV and Epstein-Barr virus appeared linked to several top co-occurrence clusters. A cluster of highly shared sequence variants was judged likely to be a technical artifact of the sequencing pipeline.

In total, 630 or so healthy bone marrow donors made up the cohort. At the time of sampling, all cohort members were nominally healthy, though unrecorded immune exposures were likely present. The donor tested CMV seronegative and was one of the 352 seronegative cohort members. A peripheral blood sample was provided by each donor, and peripheral blood mononuclear cells were used for TCR beta sequencing. The Qiagen DNeasy Blood Extraction Kit was used to extract genomic DNA from the blood cell samples. This clone was found a few times. Its antigen specificity is not known. Per-nucleotide qualities are absent, and no much larger clonotype sits a single base away. Library construction relied on the immunoSEQ multiplex PCR assay. For the multiplex PCR, a mixture combining 60 forward primers for TCR Vbeta segments and 13 reverse primers for TCR Jbeta segments was used. Amplification of the CDR3 region of rearranged TCR beta genes was performed with a multiplex PCR assay on genomic DNA. On the Illumina HiSeq System, the amplified TCR beta libraries were sequenced as 87-base-pair reads. Processing in the source paper ran as follows. Across the 600 to 700 repertoires, a later analysis counted roughly 77 million unique TCR beta chains, 9.5 million to 13 million of which were shared by at least two donors. A nearest-neighbor algorithm error-corrected the raw reads and collapsed the reads into unique sequences, merging closely related sequences to remove PCR and sequencing errors. To assign V, D and J gene segments, CDR3 sequences were aligned to IMGT reference sequences. Each retained sequence needed at least a six-nucleotide match to both a V gene segment and a J gene segment. Rearrangements were classified as productive when the CDR3 lacked stop codons and remained in frame with V and J, and all other rearrangements were classified as non-productive. Following IMGT convention, CDR3 was defined as the stretch from the second conserved V-encoded cysteine to the conserved J-encoded phenylalanine. The earlier analysis of 500 to 750 of the donors excluded any sequence lacking an unambiguous match to a single V gene segment. In an earlier analysis of some 590 of the donors, V segments were called functional above 56.7% productive rearrangements and were called segregating when the between-donor standard deviation exceeded 5%. A statistical classification framework was developed to diagnose cytomegalovirus status using the catalog of TCR beta chain sequences. V and J gene assignment, in a later analysis, came from comparing TCR nucleotide sequences with IMGT/GENE-DB human TR gene sequences. In a later analysis, CDR3 sequences and most-parsimonious VDJ recombination scenarios were assigned using the TCRdist pipeline. A later analysis defined each TCR beta chain by its CDR3 amino acid sequence plus V-gene family, and excluded reads lacking a unique V-gene family. A later analysis removed over 500 highly shared, low-generation-probability nucleotide sequences to deal with suspected cross-contamination and a sequencing artifact. For each public chain, a later analysis derived a clonal expansion index from normalized ranks of inferred template counts within each repertoire. In a later analysis, generation probabilities were computed with a VDJ recombination model fitted to out-of-frame rearrangements, and the resulting probabilities were checked against IGoR. A later analysis scored TCR-TCR, TCR-HLA and TCR-CMV co-occurrence with hypergeometric tests, applying a repertoire-size bias correction to TCR pairs. To estimate false discovery rates, a later analysis permuted the HLA or CMV assignments 20 times. In a later analysis, co-occurring TCRs were grouped with DBSCAN, and TCRdist sequence similarity was added when clustering was performed within HLA-allele-positive subsets. Co-occurrence clustering excluded repertoires with fewer than 30,000 or more than 120,000 public chains, plus five with anomalous nucleotide sharing. TCRdb re-hosts the immuneACCESS table, in-frame sequences only. Its copies lack some clones; in the studies checked, an unresolved V gene accounts for under half of them, and the cause for the rest is not known. For V, J and clone size, that table is used; D and trimming come from the DNA. The sample includes tens of thousands of clones, with around 8% observed a single time. About 2.5% of the sample belongs to the ten largest clones.

The CDR3 goes from the cysteine to the phenylalanine over 12 residues. The DNA shown is the 36-base CDR3, in frame from base 1. From a lookup of the germline V gene, CDR1 and CDR2 are SGHRS and YFSETQ. Deletion took 0 bases off V and 9 bases off J, with a span of 6 bases between the germline ends. Rearrangement joined TRBV5-1 to TRBJ2-2, with no confidently assigned D gene. The sample consisted of PBMCs. This TCR came from a man aged 50 to 59 in good health and CMV-seronegative. The sequenced DNA: TGCGCCAGCAGCTTGGCCAGGAGGGAGCTGTTTTTT. Its coded protein is CASSLARRELFF.